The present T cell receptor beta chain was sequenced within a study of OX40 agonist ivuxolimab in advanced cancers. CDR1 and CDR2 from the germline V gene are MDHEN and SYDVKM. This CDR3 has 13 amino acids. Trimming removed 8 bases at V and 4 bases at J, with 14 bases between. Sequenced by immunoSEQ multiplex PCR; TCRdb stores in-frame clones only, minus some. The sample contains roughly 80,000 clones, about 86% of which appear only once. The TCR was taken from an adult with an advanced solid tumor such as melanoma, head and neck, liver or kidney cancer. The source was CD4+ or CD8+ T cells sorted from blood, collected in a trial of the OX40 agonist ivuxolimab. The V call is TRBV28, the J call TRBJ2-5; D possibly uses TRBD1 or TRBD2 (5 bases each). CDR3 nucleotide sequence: TGTGCCAGCTGCCGTGGGGGACGAGAGACCCAGTACTTC. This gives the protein CASCRGGRETQYF.